The source of this T cell receptor beta chain is a study of early T cells in non-severe SARS-CoV-2 infection. Across the whole study: Chains from this unsorted whole-blood bulk RNA could not be paired.

Study-level points and caveats: CD4 and private specificities were missed by VDJdb matching, which favored anti-spike CD8 responses.

This clonotype was observed at least ten times. What it recognizes is unknown. cDNA molecules, individually, were tagged with unique molecular identifiers. One entry per CDR3 protein results from TCRdb running MiXCR on the 5' RACE reads. The sample shows tens of thousands of distinct CDR3 sequences, about 13% of them seen only once. The V end lost 0 bases, the J end lost 4 bases, and 7 bases lay between the germline ends. Germline V gives CDR1 SGHRS, CDR2 YFSETQ. This CDR3 region has 13 residues. Sequencing was carried out using whole blood. The chain couples TRBV5-1 to TRBJ2-5; D remains unclear. This TCR derives from an adult who was a healthcare worker with PCR-confirmed SARS-CoV-2 infection or an uninfected control (not recorded which). In nucleotides, the CDR3 is TGCGCCAGCAGCTTGGCCATCCGAGAGACCCAGTACTTC. Its translation: CASSLAIRETQYF.